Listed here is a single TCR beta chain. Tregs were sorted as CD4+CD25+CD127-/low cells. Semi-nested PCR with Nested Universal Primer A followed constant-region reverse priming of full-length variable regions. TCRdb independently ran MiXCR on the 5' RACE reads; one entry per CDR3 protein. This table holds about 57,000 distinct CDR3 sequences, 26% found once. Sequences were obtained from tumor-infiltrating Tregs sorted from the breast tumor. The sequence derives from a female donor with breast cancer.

CDR3 amino acids: CASSKSYGYTF. In nucleotides, the CDR3 is TGTGCCAGCAGTAAATCTTATGGCTACACCTTC. The gene calls are TRBV2 and TRBJ1-2; unclear D gene. CDR1 is SNHLY and CDR2 is FYNNEI in the germline V gene. The CDR3 is 11 amino acids. V lost 5 bases, J lost 5 bases, and 6 bases lay in between.